Shown below are 21 T cell receptor beta chains from a single sample sequenced in a study of T cell repertoires in MIS-A myocarditis. Sequencing was performed with immunoSEQ multiplex PCR; in TCRdb, only in-frame clones are kept and a portion is missing. Seen here are about 16,000 clones, around 70% observed once, and the top ten hold about 60%. The sample comprised left ventricle heart tissue obtained at autopsy. These receptors were obtained from a man aged 18 to 35 with fulminant myocarditis from multisystem inflammatory syndrome in adults (MIS-A) after COVID-19.

A single count supports this clone. The CDR3 spells CASSLEAGGFNTEAFF. DNA for the CDR3: TGTGCCAGCAGCTTAGAGGCAGGGGGCTTCAACACTGAAGCTTTCTTT. This chain joins TRBV7-2 and TRBJ1-1; TRBD1 matches at 8 bases. This CDR3 contains 16 residues. CDR1 is SGHTA, CDR2 FQGNSA, per germline. The V gene end was trimmed by 1 base and the J gene end by 2 bases; junction bases not matched to a gene: 6.

The sample holds a few counts of this clone. The chain employs TRBV18 and TRBJ1-6, with D uncertain. Trimming removed 4 bases at V and 0 bases at J, with 16 bases between. Germline values: CDR1 KGHSH, CDR2 LQKENI. CDR3 size: 18 residues. The CDR3 DNA follows: TGTGCCAGCTCACTCGCGACTACGTATAGCTCCTATAATTCACCCCTCCACTTT. It translates to CASSLATTYSSYNSPLHF.

This clone has only one observation. The germline gene is not matched at one end of the junction; a read error may be the cause. This CDR3 is also generated by other DNA sequences in the sample. The rearrangement links TRBV2 to TRBJ2-3; no reliable D call. Germline CDR1 and CDR2: SNHLY and FYNNEI. The CDR3 extends over 13 amino acids. The DNA of the CDR3 is TGTGCCAGCAGTGGAATCATCACAGATACACAGTATTTT. This codes for CASSGIITDTQYF.

This chain connects TRBV6-6 to TRBJ2-7; TRBD1 matches at 7 bases. Germline CDR1 and CDR2: MNHNY and SVGAGI (reference sequence). The CDR3 sequence is 14 residues long. Losses at the gene ends were 5 bases for V and 3 bases for J; bases not matched to a gene: 7. The DNA of the CDR3 is TGTGCCAGCAGTCAAATGACAGGGTACTACGAGCAGTACTTC. Residues: CASSQMTGYYEQYF.

The chain has TRBV9 and TRBJ1-2; D gene uncertain. The germline V and J ends were trimmed by 2 bases and 0 bases, with 11 bases remaining between them. Germline V gene lookup returns CDR1 SGDLS and CDR2 YYNGEE. This CDR3 is built from 15 residues. Written as DNA, the CDR3 is TGTGCCAGCAGCGTCAGAGGGCAAGCTAACTATGGCTACACCTTC. This gives the protein CASSVRGQANYGYTF.

This clone appeared a single time. V gene TRBV9 combines with J gene TRBJ1-2; D is perhaps TRBD1 (5 bases). The V gene lost 3 bases and the J gene lost 5 bases, with 23 bases spanning the gap. CDR1 and CDR2 (germline): SGDLS, YYNGEE. The CDR3 is 17 residues long. The CDR3 reads CASSAGGHVRGGYGYTF. DNA of the CDR3: TGTGCCAGCAGCGCGGGAGGACATGTAAGGGGCGGGTATGGCTACACCTTC. Together with reference TRBV9 and TRBJ1-2, the CDR3 gives the full variable domain: DSGVTQTPKHLITATGQRVTLRCSPRSGDLSVYWYQQSLDQGLQFLIQYYNGEERAKGNILERFSAQQFPDLHSELNLSSLELGDSALYFCASSAGGHVRGGYGYTFGSGTRLTVV.

V usage is TRBV6-5 and J usage is TRBJ2-3; 10 nucleotides align to TRBD1. CDR3 length: 14 residues. Germline V gene data show CDR1 as MNHEY and CDR2 as SVGAGI. With 8 bases clipped from V and 2 bases from J, the junction kept 4 bases outside the gene matches. The CDR3 spells CASADRGPTDTQYF. CDR3 nucleotides: TGTGCCAGCGCCGACAGGGGGCCCACAGATACGCAGTATTTT.

This clone was found a few times. The chain recombines TRBV3-1 (or the pseudogene TRBV3-2) with TRBJ2-2; no clear D. The germline V gene has CDR1 LGHDT and CDR2 YNNKEL (reference sequence). The CDR3 runs to 13 residues. Trimming cost V 7 bases and J 1 base, with 7 bases left between them. CDR3 nucleotide sequence: TGTGCCAGCAACTTAAGGAACACCGGGGAGCTGTTTTTT. Translated: CASNLRNTGELFF.

This clone has a single count. The CDR3 bases are TGTGCCAGCAGCTTAGGTACTAGCCTGGCGGAGGAGACCCAGTACTTC. Amino acid sequence: CASSLGTSLAEETQYF. The rearrangement links TRBV11-2 to TRBJ2-5; TRBD2 might be the D (6 bases). CDR3 length: 16 residues. In germline, CDR1 is SGHAT, CDR2 FQNNGV. V was shortened by 1 base and J by 5 bases, with 17 bases between the two germline ends.

The CDR3 region is CASSLSDGYEQYF. CDR3 nucleotides: TGTGCCAGCAGTTTATCGGACGGCTACGAGCAGTACTTC. The chain carries TRBV27 and TRBJ2-7; D not resolved. From germline, CDR1 is MNHEY and CDR2 SMNVEV (reference sequence). V dropped 0 bases and J dropped 3 bases, with 6 bases sitting between them. This CDR3 has 13 residues.

This clone was seen more than once but under ten times. The J gene is TRBJ2-5, the V gene TRBV6-2 or TRBV6-3, with D possibly being TRBD1 (5 bases). V was shortened by 2 bases and J by 2 bases, with 9 bases between the two germline ends. Germline CDR1 reads MNHEY; CDR2 reads SVGEGT. This CDR3 is built from 14 residues. The CDR3 DNA reads TGTGCCAGCAGTTACGTTGGGGCACAAGAGACCCAGTACTTC. It codes for CASSYVGAQETQYF.

This chain links TRBV11-2 with TRBJ2-1, with unresolved D. The CDR3 has 15 amino acids. CDR1 and CDR2 from the germline V gene are SGHAT and FQNNGV. Trimming took off 1 base at V and 7 bases at J, with 14 bases between the two ends. The CDR3: CASSLGMVHPNEQFF. The CDR3 nucleotides are TGTGCCAGCAGCTTAGGTATGGTTCATCCGAATGAGCAGTTCTTC.

This clone was observed a handful of times. The chain combines TRBV7-2 with TRBJ2-2, with D possibly being TRBD2 (5 bases). The germline V gene has CDR1 SGHTA and CDR2 FQGNSA. The CDR3 extends over 16 amino acids. Trimming cost V 5 bases and J 0 bases, with 13 bases left between them. The CDR3 loop is CASSHLPSPNTGELFF. The CDR3 DNA sequence: TGTGCCAGCAGCCACCTCCCTAGCCCGAACACCGGGGAGCTGTTTTTT. Complete variable domain (other parts from reference TRBV7-2 and TRBJ2-2): GAGVSQSPSNKVTEKGKDVELRCDPISGHTALYWYRQSLGQGLEFLIYFQGNSAPDKSGLPSDRFSAERTGGSVSTLTIQRTQQEDSAVYLCASSHLPSPNTGELFFGEGSRLTVL.

V gene TRBV5-4 combines with J gene TRBJ1-5, with D hard to call. Germline values: CDR1 SGHNT, CDR2 YYREEE (reference sequence). Trimming removed 4 bases from V and 3 bases from J, with 8 bases in between. CDR3 size: 13 residues. The CDR3 protein is CASSHDFNQPQHF. CDR3 bases: TGTGCCAGCAGCCATGATTTCAATCAGCCCCAGCATTTT.

The chain combines TRBV7-9 with TRBJ1-4; unclear D gene. From germline, CDR1 is SEHNR and CDR2 FQNEAQ (reference sequence). Deletions cut 5 bases from V and 8 bases from J, with 15 bases between. The length of the CDR3 is 14 residues. The CDR3 coding sequence is TGTGCCAGCAGCCCGGGAAGTCGGGCGGAAAAACTGTTTTTT. Protein: CASSPGSRAEKLFF.

This clone occurred a few times. V and J are TRBV2 and TRBJ2-3; a possible D gene is TRBD2 (6 bases). Trimming stripped 8 bases from V and 6 bases from J, with 15 bases between. The CDR3 runs to 13 residues. Germline CDR1 SNHLY, CDR2 FYNNEI. DNA for the CDR3: TGTGCCAGCGCCAGGACTGGGGGGGATACGCAGTATTTT. Its translation is CASARTGGDTQYF.

The chain recombines TRBV5-1 with TRBJ1-4; 7 bases are shared with TRBD1. The CDR3 runs to 16 residues. After removal of 5 bases from V and 3 bases from J, the junction contained 10 bases not matched to a gene. Germline CDR1 is SGHRS and CDR2 is YFSETQ. The CDR3 DNA is TGCGCCAGCAGTTCGGATCCGGGACAGCCTAATGAAAAACTGTTTTTT. This gives the protein CASSSDPGQPNEKLFF.

This chain connects TRBV6-5 to TRBJ1-1; unclear D gene. Germline V gene sequence: CDR1 MNHEY, CDR2 SVGAGI. V was cut by 7 bases and J by 0 bases, with 15 bases left in between. This CDR3 is built from 15 residues. The CDR3 DNA follows: TGTGCCAGCAAAGCCAAAGTAGGGTTGAACACTGAAGCTTTCTTT. This codes for CASKAKVGLNTEAFF.

This chain joins TRBV20-1 and TRBJ2-1; D is unresolved. The CDR3 totals 10 residues. Germline loops: CDR1 DFQATT, CDR2 SNEGSKA (reference sequence). Trimming left V 6 bases short and J 8 bases short, with 8 bases between. CDR3 DNA sequence: TGCAGTGCCCTTATGTATGAGCAGTTCTTC. Translated, it gives CSALMYEQFF.

J is TRBJ1-2 and V is TRBV2, with D possibly matching TRBD1 (6 bases). V was pared by 6 bases and J by 8 bases, with 10 bases between. This CDR3 region has 11 residues. From germline, CDR1 is SNHLY and CDR2 FYNNEI. CDR3 nucleotide sequence: TGTGCCAGCAGCAGACAGGACGGCTACACCTTC. Its translation is CASSRQDGYTF.

The chain combines TRBV10-2 with TRBJ2-7; TRBD2 might be the D (6 bases). Germline CDR1 WSHSY, CDR2 SAAADI. V shed 5 bases and J shed 3 bases, with 20 bases lying between them. CDR3 length equals 16 residues. The CDR3 nucleotides read TGCGCCAGCAGTCCTATAGTGGAGGGGTTTGGCTACGAGCAGTACTTC. This gives the protein CASSPIVEGFGYEQYF.